The 9 T cell receptor beta chains given below trace back to one sample, sequenced in a study of spatial heterogeneity in lung cancer. Documented time point: sample taken at primary tumor resection. No cell sorting; template was whole RNA from tumor, lung tissue or PBMC. Each CDR3 protein is one row after TCRdb ran MiXCR on the 5' RACE reads. There are about 26,000 distinct CDR3 sequences in the sample; more than 10% occur only once, and less than 30% lies in the top ten. This specimen consisted of PBMCs, obtained at surgery. The receptors here all came from a female donor with early-stage non-small cell lung cancer.

This clonotype was detected ten times or more. This chain uses TRBV15 with TRBJ2-1; D may be TRBD1 or TRBD2 (5 bases each). Germline CDR1 and CDR2: LNHNV and YYDKDF (reference sequence). V was cut by 4 bases and J by 6 bases, with 13 bases left in between. The CDR3 length is 14 residues. CDR3 coding DNA: TGTGCCACCAGCACGGGGCCTGGTCGCAATGAGCAGTTCTTC. This encodes CATSTGPGRNEQFF. The complete variable domain, with remaining parts taken from reference TRBV15 and TRBJ2-1, reads DAMVIQNPRYQVTQFGKPVTLSCSQTLNHNVMYWYQQKSSQAPKLLFHYYDKDFNNEADTPDNFQSRRPNTSFCFLDIRSPGLGDTAMYLCATSTGPGRNEQFFGPGTRLTVL.

This clonotype was counted many times. The chain recombines TRBV20-1 with TRBJ1-5; 11 nucleotides agree with TRBD1. Per the germline V gene, CDR1 is DFQATT and CDR2 is SNEGSKA (reference sequence). The CDR3 runs 15 residues. V shed 5 bases, J shed 7 bases, and the junction held 10 bases outside the gene matches. CDR3 nucleotides: TGCAGTGCTTCCAGGACAGGGGGCATCAGCCAGCCCCAGCATTTT. Protein sequence: CSASRTGGISQPQHF.

This clonotype was found many times. The chain couples TRBV7-8 to TRBJ2-7; D may match TRBD1 or TRBD2 (5 bases each). The CDR3 runs to 13 residues. Germline V gene data show CDR1 as SGHVS and CDR2 as FQNEAQ. Trimming left V 5 bases short and J 3 bases short, with 11 bases between. The CDR3 is CASSLGPDYEQYF. In DNA form, the CDR3 reads TGTGCCAGCAGCCTGGGACCAGACTACGAGCAGTACTTC.

This clonotype was seen many times. This chain joins TRBV10-3 and TRBJ1-2; D unresolved. CDR1 and CDR2 from the germline V gene are ENHRY and SYGVKD. The CDR3 length is 14 residues. V lost 8 bases to trimming and J lost 6 bases, with 19 bases between them. In nucleotides, the CDR3 is TGTGCCATCCGTGGTGTAGGCCCCCGAGATGGCTACACCTTC. Protein product: CAIRGVGPRDGYTF.

The chain couples TRBV7-3 to TRBJ2-6; no firm D call. The V end was cut by 5 bases, the J end by 6 bases, with 23 bases between. CDR3 size: 18 residues. Germline values: CDR1 SGHTA, CDR2 FQGTGA. CDR3 nucleotide sequence: TGTGCCAGCAGCCAATGGGCGCTCGAAAGCCACTCGGCCAACGTCCTGACTTTC. It codes for CASSQWALESHSANVLTF.

This clonotype was detected many times. The chain links TRBV10-3 to TRBJ1-1, with 8 positions matching TRBD1. Looked up from germline, CDR1 is ENHRY and CDR2 is SYGVKD. With 3 bases clipped from V and 5 bases from J, the junction kept 8 bases outside the gene matches. The CDR3 is 15 amino acids. CDR3: CAISEEGQEVTEAFF. In nucleotides, the CDR3 is TGTGCCATCAGTGAAGAGGGACAGGAAGTTACTGAAGCTTTCTTT.

Many counts were recorded for this clonotype. V is TRBV30 and J is TRBJ1-1; D uncertain. From germline, CDR1 is GTSNPN and CDR2 SVGIG (reference sequence). The CDR3 consists of 13 residues. V lost 0 bases and J lost 0, with 5 bases in between. The CDR3 sequence: CAWSVQVNTEAFF. CDR3 DNA sequence: TGTGCCTGGAGTGTACAAGTGAACACTGAAGCTTTCTTT.

This clonotype showed up many times. This chain joins TRBV28 and TRBJ2-7; D is tentatively TRBD1 or TRBD2 (5 bases each). The CDR3 has 14 amino acids. With 5 bases removed from V and 3 bases from J, the gap between germline ends came to 14 bases. CDR1 MDHEN and CDR2 SYDVKM come from the germline V gene. The CDR3 DNA follows: TGTGCCAGCAGTCCCGGGACGCGTTACTACGAGCAGTACGTC. Its protein product is CASSPGTRYYEQYV.

This clonotype was seen at least ten times. This chain's CDR3 is CASSKTGGFEKLFF. The CDR3, as DNA: TGTGCCAGCAGCAAGACAGGGGGTTTTGAAAAACTGTTTTTT. The genes are TRBV28 and TRBJ1-4; 9 bases are shared with TRBD1. Germline V gene data show CDR1 as MDHEN and CDR2 as SYDVKM. The ends lost 6 bases at V and 7 bases at J; junction bases unmatched: 6. CDR3 length: 14 amino acids.